One sample yielded the 10 T cell receptor beta chains listed below, sequenced in a study of CXCR3-negative and CXCR3-positive naive CD8 T cells. Libraries were UMI-labeled 5' RACE TRB cDNA. Following a re-call of the 5' RACE reads, TCRdb has one entry per CDR3 protein and lacks DNA. This listing includes approximately 53,000 distinct CDR3 sequences. Sequencing was performed on memory CD8+ T cells from blood. These receptors originate from a human donor in good health. Some clones in this sample may be carry-over from other donors' samples.

CDR3 amino acids: CASSLLAGDYNEQFF. The chain couples TRBV6-2 or TRBV6-3 to TRBJ2-1; TCRdb's D call of TRBD2 is untestable without DNA. Germline values: CDR1 MNHEY, CDR2 SVGEGT. This CDR3 is 15 amino acids long.

The chain links TRBV6-2 or TRBV6-3 to TRBJ1-5. The germline V gene encodes CDR1 MNHEY and CDR2 SVGEGT. The CDR3 runs to 14 residues. The CDR3 here is CASSYGEEGQPQHF.

The gene calls are TRBV9 and TRBJ2-2; TCRdb selects TRBD1, and the lack of DNA leaves this call unchecked. The CDR3 is made up of 15 amino acids. CDR1 is SGDLS, CDR2 YYNGEE, per germline. This chain's CDR3 is CASSVEGPGTGELFF.

The chain couples TRBV20-1 to TRBJ2-3; TCRdb designates TRBD2, a call that cannot be tested without DNA. Germline V gives CDR1 DFQATT, CDR2 SNEGSKA (reference sequence). CDR3 length equals 17 residues. CDR3: CSARERLRTSGTDTQYF.

The J gene is TRBJ2-1, the V gene TRBV5-1. The CDR3 length is 15 residues. Per germline, CDR1 SGHRS and CDR2 YFSETQ. CDR3 sequence reads: CASSYDMSSYNEQFF.

The gene calls are TRBV2 and TRBJ1-6; with no DNA, the TCRdb D assignment of TRBD1 cannot be verified. In germline, CDR1 is SNHLY, CDR2 FYNNEI. This CDR3 has 14 amino acids. The chain's CDR3 is CASSGTDYNSPLHF.

This rearrangement joins TRBV4-3 to TRBJ2-3; no DNA is available, so the TRBD1 call from TCRdb remains unchecked. The CDR3 has 15 residues. The germline CDR1 and CDR2 sequences are LGHNA and YSLEER. The CDR3 loop is CASSQDRTGADTQYF.

The chain combines TRBV20-1 with TRBJ2-5; no DNA is available, so the TRBD1 call from TCRdb remains unchecked. Germline V lookup: CDR1 DFQATT, CDR2 SNEGSKA (reference sequence). The CDR3 has 14 residues. The CDR3 spells CSARDLGGWETQYF.

The rearrangement uses TRBV28 and TRBJ2-7; TCRdb selects TRBD1, and the lack of DNA leaves this call unchecked. Looked up from germline, CDR1 is MDHEN and CDR2 is SYDVKM. The CDR3 covers 14 residues. The CDR3 here is CASRNTGTGAGGYF.

V is TRBV9 and J is TRBJ2-1; absent DNA, TCRdb's TRBD2 call cannot be checked. Per the germline V gene, CDR1 is SGDLS and CDR2 is YYNGEE. The CDR3 sequence is 17 residues long. CDR3 residues: CASSRGTSGGVLNEQFF.